Listed below are T cell receptor beta chains from one sample, sequenced in a study of cytomegalovirus exposure and HLA in healthy donors. Measured with immunoSEQ multiplex PCR; TCRdb has only the in-frame clones, and not every one. This sample yields more than 95,000 clones, of which roughly 76% are seen a single time; about 3.3% belongs to the top ten. Specimen: PBMCs. These receptors originate from a woman between 50 and 59 years old in good health and CMV-seronegative. The CDR3 runs from the conserved cysteine through the conserved F or W. Fields, in order: J gene, D gene, V gene, clone size, CDR3 protein, CDR3 DNA. The D gene is left open where the match is weak. Clone size is given for some rows only: seen once, a few or many times, or a class if the clone is expanded.

j_gene: TRBJ1-6; d_gene: -; v_gene: TRBV6-6; abundance: -; CDR3aa: CASSYSKGEHSPLHF; CDR3nt: TGTGCCAGCAGTTACTCGAAGGGGGAACATTCACCCCTCCACTTT
j_gene: TRBJ1-1; d_gene: -; v_gene: TRBV5-4; abundance: -; CDR3aa: CASSSTGTNTEAFF; CDR3nt: TGTGCCAGCAGCTCGACAGGAACCAACACTGAAGCTTTCTTT
j_gene: TRBJ2-7; d_gene: -; v_gene: TRBV4-2; abundance: -; CDR3aa: CASSQDLGRGGDEQYF; CDR3nt: TGTGCCAGCAGCCAAGACCTGGGCAGGGGCGGCGACGAGCAGTACTTC
j_gene: TRBJ2-4; d_gene: -; v_gene: TRBV14; abundance: -; CDR3aa: CASSQDGYQGLAKNIQYF; CDR3nt: TGTGCCAGCAGCCAAGATGGGTACCAGGGGCTAGCCAAAAACATTCAGTACTTC
j_gene: TRBJ2-7; d_gene: TRBD2; v_gene: TRBV10-3; abundance: -; CDR3aa: CAIRLAGSYEQYF; CDR3nt: TGTGCCATCAGACTAGCGGGCTCCTACGAGCAGTACTTC
j_gene: TRBJ1-1; d_gene: -; v_gene: TRBV5-4; abundance: -; CDR3aa: CASNYGQLNTEAFF; CDR3nt: TGTGCCAGCAACTATGGACAGTTGAACACTGAAGCTTTCTTT
j_gene: TRBJ1-2; d_gene: TRBD1; v_gene: TRBV7-6; abundance: -; CDR3aa: CASSLGDSTNYGYTF; CDR3nt: TGTGCCAGCAGCCTCGGGGACAGTACTAACTATGGCTACACCTTC
j_gene: TRBJ2-7; d_gene: TRBD2; v_gene: TRBV7-9; abundance: -; CDR3aa: CASSHVAGEGEQYF; CDR3nt: TGTGCCAGCAGCCATGTAGCGGGAGAAGGCGAGCAGTACTTC
j_gene: TRBJ1-5; d_gene: TRBD1; v_gene: TRBV19; abundance: -; CDR3aa: CAGRRTGTNQPQHF; CDR3nt: TGTGCCGGACGAAGGACAGGGACTAATCAGCCCCAGCATTTT
j_gene: TRBJ2-5; d_gene: TRBD2; v_gene: TRBV7-3; abundance: -; CDR3aa: CASSLGTSEQETQYF; CDR3nt: TGTGCCAGCAGCTTAGGGACTAGCGAACAAGAGACCCAGTACTTC
j_gene: TRBJ1-2; d_gene: -; v_gene: TRBV28; abundance: -; CDR3aa: CASSLAARGYTF; CDR3nt: TGTGCCAGCAGTTTGGCCGCGAGGGGCTACACCTTC
j_gene: TRBJ1-3; d_gene: -; v_gene: TRBV28; abundance: -; CDR3aa: CASSLLTGLSGNTIYF; CDR3nt: TGTGCCAGCAGTTTGTTGACAGGCCTCTCTGGAAACACCATATATTTT
j_gene: TRBJ2-5; d_gene: -; v_gene: TRBV19; abundance: -; CDR3aa: CASSSVGETQYF; CDR3nt: TGTGCCAGTAGTAGCGTCGGGGAGACCCAGTACTTC
j_gene: TRBJ2-1; d_gene: -; v_gene: TRBV27; abundance: -; CDR3aa: CASRAGGGIQVGQFF; CDR3nt: TGTGCCAGCAGAGCCGGCGGAGGGATCCAGGTCGGGCAGTTCTTC
j_gene: TRBJ1-3; d_gene: -; v_gene: TRBV7-9; abundance: -; CDR3aa: CASSLAPLGPSGNTIYF; CDR3nt: TGTGCCAGCAGCTTAGCCCCGTTGGGCCCCTCTGGAAACACCATATATTTT
j_gene: TRBJ2-7; d_gene: TRBD2; v_gene: TRBV2; abundance: -; CDR3aa: CATQGLAEYEQYF; CDR3nt: TGTGCCACACAGGGACTAGCGGAATACGAGCAGTACTTC
j_gene: TRBJ1-2; d_gene: -; v_gene: TRBV20-1; abundance: -; CDR3aa: CSASRVGYTF; CDR3nt: TGCAGTGCTTCCAGGGTCGGCTACACCTTC
j_gene: TRBJ1-1; d_gene: TRBD1; v_gene: TRBV5-1; abundance: -; CDR3aa: CASTKTGGGTEAFF; CDR3nt: TGCGCCAGCACTAAGACAGGGGGCGGCACTGAAGCTTTCTTT
j_gene: TRBJ2-6; d_gene: -; v_gene: TRBV2; abundance: -; CDR3aa: CASSDPTGANVLTF; CDR3nt: TGTGCCAGCAGTGACCCTACTGGGGCCAACGTCCTGACTTTC
j_gene: TRBJ2-1; d_gene: TRBD2; v_gene: TRBV5-4; abundance: -; CDR3aa: CASSLGSSGSRDEQFF; CDR3nt: TGTGCCAGCAGCTTGGGGTCTAGCGGGAGTCGGGATGAGCAGTTCTTC
j_gene: TRBJ1-1; d_gene: TRBD1; v_gene: TRBV10-3; abundance: -; CDR3aa: CAISDGQGNTEAFF; CDR3nt: TGTGCCATCAGTGACGGACAGGGGAACACTGAAGCTTTCTTT
j_gene: TRBJ2-5; d_gene: TRBD2; v_gene: TRBV27; abundance: -; CDR3aa: CASSGIGLAGGETQYF; CDR3nt: TGTGCCAGCAGTGGGATCGGACTAGCGGGGGGTGAGACCCAGTACTTC
j_gene: TRBJ1-5; d_gene: -; v_gene: TRBV6-5; abundance: -; CDR3aa: CASSRVSNQPQHF; CDR3nt: TGTGCCAGCAGCAGGGTTAGCAATCAGCCCCAGCATTTT
j_gene: TRBJ2-7; d_gene: TRBD2; v_gene: TRBV4-1; abundance: -; CDR3aa: CASSPIGTSGSVKKRNEQYF; CDR3nt: TGCGCCAGCAGCCCTATTGGGACTAGCGGGAGCGTTAAGAAGAGGAACGAGCAGTACTTC
j_gene: TRBJ1-4; d_gene: -; v_gene: TRBV29-1; abundance: -; CDR3aa: CSATTNEKLFF; CDR3nt: TGCAGCGCTACAACTAATGAAAAACTGTTTTTT
j_gene: TRBJ2-1; d_gene: TRBD2; v_gene: TRBV27; abundance: -; CDR3aa: CASSLQAGGRAEQFF; CDR3nt: TGTGCCAGCAGTTTACAAGCGGGAGGGAGGGCTGAGCAGTTCTTC
j_gene: TRBJ2-1; d_gene: TRBD2; v_gene: TRBV28; abundance: -; CDR3aa: CASTPGTSGNNEQFF; CDR3nt: TGTGCCAGCACCCCCGGGACTAGCGGAAACAATGAGCAGTTCTTC
j_gene: TRBJ2-7; d_gene: -; v_gene: TRBV27; abundance: -; CDR3aa: CASGYDRSYEQYF; CDR3nt: TGTGCCAGCGGGTACGACAGATCCTACGAGCAGTACTTC
j_gene: TRBJ2-7; d_gene: TRBD2; v_gene: TRBV19; abundance: -; CDR3aa: CASSMTSGILHEQYF; CDR3nt: TGTGCCAGTAGTATGACTAGCGGGATTCTCCACGAGCAGTACTTC
j_gene: TRBJ2-3; d_gene: -; v_gene: TRBV27; abundance: -; CDR3aa: CASSLYAGGSTDTQYF; CDR3nt: TGTGCCAGCAGTTTATATGCAGGGGGGAGCACAGATACGCAGTATTTT
j_gene: TRBJ1-1; d_gene: -; v_gene: TRBV27; abundance: -; CDR3aa: CASSPGAGVGAFF; CDR3nt: TGTGCCAGCAGCCCCGGAGCGGGTGTCGGAGCTTTCTTT
j_gene: TRBJ1-3; d_gene: -; v_gene: TRBV5-1; abundance: -; CDR3aa: CASSPAGSRDYGNTIYF; CDR3nt: TGCGCCAGCAGCCCCGCGGGTAGCCGGGATTACGGAAACACCATATATTTT
j_gene: TRBJ2-1; d_gene: TRBD1; v_gene: TRBV7-3; abundance: -; CDR3aa: CASGQGSYNEQFF; CDR3nt: TGTGCCAGCGGACAGGGTTCCTACAATGAGCAGTTCTTC
j_gene: TRBJ1-1; d_gene: -; v_gene: TRBV7-3; abundance: -; CDR3aa: CASSLTVNTEAFF; CDR3nt: TGTGCCAGCAGCTTAACCGTGAACACTGAAGCTTTCTTT
j_gene: TRBJ2-7; d_gene: TRBD2; v_gene: TRBV7-8; abundance: -; CDR3aa: CASSLAAGVDEQYF; CDR3nt: TGTGCCAGCAGCTTAGCAGCGGGAGTAGACGAGCAGTACTTC
j_gene: TRBJ2-7; d_gene: -; v_gene: TRBV7-8; abundance: -; CDR3aa: CASSLVEGYEQYF; CDR3nt: TGTGCCAGCAGCTTAGTAGAGGGCTACGAGCAGTACTTC
j_gene: TRBJ2-3; d_gene: -; v_gene: TRBV9; abundance: -; CDR3aa: CASSPGSTDTQYF; CDR3nt: TGTGCCAGCAGCCCAGGGAGCACAGATACGCAGTATTTT
j_gene: TRBJ1-2; d_gene: -; v_gene: TRBV5-4; abundance: -; CDR3aa: CASSFDRPANYGYTF; CDR3nt: TGTGCCAGCAGCTTCGACAGACCCGCTAACTATGGCTACACCTTC
j_gene: TRBJ2-3; d_gene: TRBD2; v_gene: TRBV7-2; abundance: -; CDR3aa: CASSLGVAGGSDTQYF; CDR3nt: TGTGCCAGCAGCTTGGGGGTAGCGGGAGGATCAGATACGCAGTATTTT
j_gene: TRBJ2-5; d_gene: -; v_gene: TRBV2; abundance: -; CDR3aa: CASMEGLPYQETQYF; CDR3nt: TGTGCCAGCATGGAAGGACTACCTTACCAAGAGACCCAGTACTTC
j_gene: TRBJ2-2; d_gene: TRBD2; v_gene: TRBV27; abundance: many; CDR3aa: CASSLFAGVAGELFF; CDR3nt: TGTGCCAGCAGTTTATTTGCGGGAGTAGCCGGGGAGCTGTTTTTT
j_gene: TRBJ2-5; d_gene: -; v_gene: TRBV7-9; abundance: -; CDR3aa: CSSSLIGGEYQETQYF; CDR3nt: TGTTCCAGCAGCCTCATCGGAGGGGAGTACCAAGAGACCCAGTACTTC
j_gene: TRBJ2-2; d_gene: -; v_gene: TRBV9; abundance: once; CDR3aa: CASSQPGGLNTGELFF; CDR3nt: TGTGCCAGCAGTCAACCGGGCGGACTAAACACCGGGGAGCTGTTTTTT
j_gene: TRBJ1-5; d_gene: -; v_gene: TRBV30; abundance: few; CDR3aa: CAWNNRDDQPQHF; CDR3nt: TGTGCCTGGAATAACAGGGACGATCAGCCCCAGCATTTT
j_gene: TRBJ2-1; d_gene: TRBD2; v_gene: TRBV5-4; abundance: -; CDR3aa: CASSYRTSGASYNEQFF; CDR3nt: TGTGCCAGCAGCTACCGGACTAGCGGAGCCTCCTACAATGAGCAGTTCTTC
j_gene: TRBJ2-7; d_gene: TRBD1; v_gene: TRBV28; abundance: -; CDR3aa: CASSSPGTGGSSYEQYF; CDR3nt: TGTGCCAGCAGTAGTCCCGGGACAGGGGGAAGCTCCTACGAGCAGTACTTC
j_gene: TRBJ2-1; d_gene: TRBD2; v_gene: TRBV7-9; abundance: -; CDR3aa: CSSSGGWTSGRSSYNEQFF; CDR3nt: TGTTCCAGCAGCGGGGGCTGGACTAGCGGGAGGAGCTCCTACAATGAGCAGTTCTTC
j_gene: TRBJ2-1; d_gene: -; v_gene: TRBV28; abundance: -; CDR3aa: CASSLRDLHYNEQFF; CDR3nt: TGTGCCAGCAGTTTGCGGGACTTACACTACAATGAGCAGTTCTTC
j_gene: TRBJ2-7; d_gene: -; v_gene: TRBV7-2; abundance: -; CDR3aa: CASSLHTYEQYF; CDR3nt: TGTGCCAGCAGCCTGCACACCTACGAGCAGTACTTC
j_gene: TRBJ2-3; d_gene: -; v_gene: TRBV7-3; abundance: -; CDR3aa: CASSLMAGTDTQYF; CDR3nt: TGTGCCAGCAGCTTAATGGCAGGGACAGATACGCAGTATTTT
j_gene: TRBJ1-1; d_gene: -; v_gene: TRBV28; abundance: -; CDR3aa: CASSGLGDPKKAFF; CDR3nt: TGTGCCAGCAGTGGCCTTGGAGATCCGAAAAAGGCTTTCTTT
j_gene: TRBJ1-4; d_gene: TRBD1; v_gene: TRBV10-3; abundance: -; CDR3aa: CAINPGQGEEKLFF; CDR3nt: TGTGCCATCAATCCGGGACAGGGGGAAGAAAAACTGTTTTTT
j_gene: TRBJ2-1; d_gene: -; v_gene: TRBV7-9; abundance: -; CDR3aa: CASSLVANEQFF; CDR3nt: TGTGCCAGCAGCTTAGTAGCGAATGAGCAGTTCTTC
j_gene: TRBJ1-2; d_gene: -; v_gene: TRBV28; abundance: -; CDR3aa: CASSLRPQPERYTF; CDR3nt: TGTGCCAGCAGTTTACGTCCACAACCCGAGCGGTACACCTTC
j_gene: TRBJ2-1; d_gene: TRBD2; v_gene: TRBV14; abundance: -; CDR3aa: CASSPFREGTEQFF; CDR3nt: TGTGCCAGCAGCCCTTTCCGGGAGGGCACTGAGCAGTTCTTC
j_gene: TRBJ2-3; d_gene: -; v_gene: TRBV5-6; abundance: -; CDR3aa: CASSLGTHADTQYF; CDR3nt: TGTGCCAGCAGCTTGGGCACTCACGCAGATACGCAGTATTTT
j_gene: TRBJ1-1; d_gene: TRBD1; v_gene: TRBV30; abundance: few; CDR3aa: CAWGRTGAEAFF; CDR3nt: TGTGCCTGGGGAAGGACAGGTGCTGAAGCTTTCTTT